What follows is one T cell receptor (beta chain) and its context. Its antigen is unknown. This specimen comes from a study of long-term antiretroviral therapy in people with HIV. Researchers report immunoSEQ v3.0 was run at survey level. Repertoires were generated with immunoSEQ multiplex PCR, while TCRdb's copy carries only in-frame clones and drops some. The data show tens of thousands of clones, about 93% seen once. Germline-derived CDR1 and CDR2 are SEHNR and FQNEAQ (reference sequence). CDR3 length equals 16 residues. V was pared by 5 bases and J by 7 bases, with 23 bases between. The study's findings and limits: Repertoires looked antigen-experienced, with only a slight naive shift after ART.

The starting material was unsorted PBMCs, obtained 5 to 5.5 years after starting antiretroviral therapy. The chain employs TRBV7-9 and TRBJ1-1, with D possibly being TRBD1 (6 bases). This clonotype was sampled from a woman aged 35 to 49 with HIV. This CDR3 reads CASSAQTSDSPLEAFF. The DNA for the CDR3 is TGTGCCAGCAGCGCCCAAACCTCGGACAGTCCCCTTGAAGCTTTCTTT.